This entry concerns a single TCR beta chain. V lost 0 bases, J lost 3 bases, and 12 bases lay in between. The CDR3 extends over 15 amino acids. The germline CDR1 and CDR2 sequences are SGHVS and FNYEAQ. The data originate from a study of Ad26.COV2.S vaccination and SARS-CoV-2 variants. Study details: Enrolled in COV1001, the donor was in the Ad26.COV2.S trial arm, which received the vaccine. Recipients of Ad26.COV2.S got it intramuscularly, once or twice 56 days apart.

Indicated treatment: around 19 received Ad26.COV2.S at low or high dose, single or two shots; roughly five received placebo; per-sample allocation not given. Sampling happened 63 days after the first vaccine or placebo injection. The individual, an adult aged 18-55 years, was a donor in Boston. Method: immunoSEQ multiplex PCR; TCRdb's copy keeps in-frame clones and lacks some. The data contain about 320,000 clones, about 85% of them singletons. The clonotype was recovered from a person aged 18-65 years who received the Ad26.COV2.S COVID-19 vaccine or a placebo. The rearrangement links TRBV7-6 to TRBJ2-7; no reliable D call. The material sequenced was peripheral blood, taken in a trial of Ad26.COV2.S vaccine versus placebo. The CDR3 spells CASSLASGSNYEQYF. The CDR3 region has the DNA TGTGCCAGCAGCTTAGCTTCAGGCAGCAACTACGAGCAGTACTTC.